The 3 T cell receptor beta chains below were found in one sample sequenced in a study of T cells of healthy individuals. MiXCR was run by TCRdb on the 5' RACE reads, yielding one entry per CDR3 protein. The repertoire has around 98,000 distinct CDR3 sequences, approximately 15% of them found once; the top ten carry around 6.5%. These receptors came from a human donor in good health.

In this sample, this clonotype turned up many times. The chain is built from TRBV20-1 and TRBJ2-7, with 7 bases that match TRBD2. With V trimmed by 4 bases and J by 7 bases, 16 bases remained unmatched. Germline V gene lookup returns CDR1 DFQATT and CDR2 SNEGSKA (reference sequence). This CDR3 spans 15 amino acids. CDR3 amino acids: CSAINLADDRREQYF. CDR3 nucleotides: TGCAGTGCTATAAATCTAGCGGACGACCGGAGGGAGCAGTACTTC.

To note about this clonotype: This may be a read error: a much more frequent sequence differs by one nucleotide. The chain links TRBV5-6 to TRBJ1-6, with a weak D call TRBD1 (6 bases). Germline V gene sequence: CDR1 SGHDT, CDR2 YYEEEE. The CDR3 runs to 14 residues. Written as DNA, the CDR3 is TGTGTCAGCAGCTTAAGGACAGAAGGTTCACCCCTCCACTTT. It yields the protein CVSSLRTEGSPLHF.

Ten or more counts support this clonotype. The V call is TRBV20-1, the J call TRBJ2-7; possibly TRBD1 for D (5 bases). The CDR3 consists of 13 residues. Germline V gene sequence: CDR1 DFQATT, CDR2 SNEGSKA (reference sequence). V gave up 5 bases and J gave up 3 bases, with 14 bases separating them. CDR3 DNA sequence: TGCAGTGCTGGGGCGTCGGTCAACTACGAGCAGTACTTC. Translating it yields CSAGASVNYEQYF.